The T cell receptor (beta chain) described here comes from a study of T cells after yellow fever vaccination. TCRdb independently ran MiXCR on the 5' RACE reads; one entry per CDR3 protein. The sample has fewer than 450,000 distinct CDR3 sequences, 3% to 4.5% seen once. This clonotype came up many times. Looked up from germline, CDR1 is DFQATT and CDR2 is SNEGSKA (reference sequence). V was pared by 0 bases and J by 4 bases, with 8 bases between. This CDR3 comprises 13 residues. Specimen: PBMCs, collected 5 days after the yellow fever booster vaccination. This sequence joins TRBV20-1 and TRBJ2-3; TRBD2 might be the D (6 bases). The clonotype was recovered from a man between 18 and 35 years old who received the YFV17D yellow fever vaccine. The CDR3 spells CSARETGADTQYF. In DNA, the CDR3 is TGCAGTGCTAGAGAAACGGGGGCAGATACGCAGTATTTT.